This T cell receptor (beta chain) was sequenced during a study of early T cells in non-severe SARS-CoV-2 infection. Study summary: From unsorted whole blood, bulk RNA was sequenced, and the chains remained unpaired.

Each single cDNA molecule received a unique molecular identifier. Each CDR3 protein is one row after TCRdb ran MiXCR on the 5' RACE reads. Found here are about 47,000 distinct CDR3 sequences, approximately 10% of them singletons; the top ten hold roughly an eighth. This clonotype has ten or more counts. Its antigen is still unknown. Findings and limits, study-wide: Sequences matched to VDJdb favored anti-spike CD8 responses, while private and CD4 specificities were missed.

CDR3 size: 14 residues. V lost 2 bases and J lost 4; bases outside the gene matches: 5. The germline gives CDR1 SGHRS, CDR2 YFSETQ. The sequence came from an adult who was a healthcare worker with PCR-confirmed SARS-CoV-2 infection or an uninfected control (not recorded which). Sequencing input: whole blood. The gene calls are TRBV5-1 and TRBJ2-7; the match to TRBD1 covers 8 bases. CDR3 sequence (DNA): TGCGCCAGCAGCTTCCAGGGGGCGTCGTACGAGCAGTACTTC. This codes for CASSFQGASYEQYF.